This TCR beta chain came from a study of identical twins' blood T cells. In the study overall: Some 12 libraries, six alpha and six beta, gave approximately 50 million reads.

General observations from the study: Twins shared more top CDR3 clonotypes than unrelated donors did. Shared environment remains a possible cause of twin similarity.

As regards this clonotype: Its cognate antigen is unknown.

Germline V CDR1 and CDR2: LNHDA, SQIVND (reference sequence). The V end was cut by 3 bases, the J end by 14 bases, with 14 bases between. The CDR3 sequence is 13 residues long. Three pairs of healthy female monozygous twins were the donors. TCRdb recomputed calls from the 5' RACE reads with MiXCR, one row per CDR3 protein. The table shows fewer than 450,000 distinct CDR3 sequences, with about 28% occurring only once. This sequence joins TRBV19 and TRBJ1-6; D remains unclear. Material for sequencing was PBMCs. This clonotype was sampled from a woman between 18 and 55 years old in good health. CDR3 nucleotide sequence: TGTGCCAGTAGTATGTCCGGGGAAAGGTCCCTCCACTTT. This codes for CASSMSGERSLHF. The whole variable domain, filled in from reference TRBV19 and TRBJ1-6, reads DGGITQSPKYLFRKEGQNVTLSCEQNLNHDAMYWYRQDPGQGLRLIYYSQIVNDFQKGDIAEGYSVSREKKESFPLTVTSAQKNPTAFYLCASSMSGERSLHFGNGTRLTVT.